These T cell receptor beta chains were read from a single sample in a study of shared T cell receptors in the human thymus. The table came from immunoSEQ multiplex PCR; TCRdb's copy has only in-frame clones and leaves some out. The sample lists under 850,000 clones, roughly 90% occurring once. These data are also associated with another study on human thymus T cells.

The sample comprised thymocytes. All receptors come from a boy under two years old with a congenital heart defect. Each CDR3 is given with its conserved first and last residue. The D gene is left open where the match is weak. A row's size may be missing; if present it is once, few, many or a size class.

d_call j_call clone_size v_call cdr3_nt cdr3_aa
TRBD1 TRBJ1-2 few TRBV28 TGTGCCAGCAGTACCCGGACAGGGCACGGCTACACCTTC CASSTRTGHGYTF
- TRBJ1-4 once TRBV6-1 TGTGCCAGCAGTCCCCCCGCGGGGGGGGAAAAACTGTTTTTT CASSPPAGGEKLFF
TRBD1 TRBJ2-6 - TRBV30 TGTGCCTGGAGACACCCCGGGACAGGGGACCCTTGGGCCAACGTCCTGACTTTC CAWRHPGTGDPWANVLTF
TRBD1 TRBJ1-5 - TRBV28 TGTGCCAGCGGCGGCTTCGGTCAGGGGGCAGGGCAGCCCCAGCATTTT CASGGFGQGAGQPQHF
- TRBJ2-6 few TRBV5-8 TGTGCCAGCAGCCCTGGAAAGGGGATAGGGGCCAACGTCCTGACTTTC CASSPGKGIGANVLTF
- TRBJ2-7 - TRBV4-3 TGCGCCAGCAGCCAAGGCGGAGGGTCCGAGGTCTACGAGCAGTACTTC CASSQGGGSEVYEQYF
TRBD1 TRBJ1-3 - TRBV6-1 TGTGCCAGCAGTGAAATTCCGAGGACAGGGCCCAGTGGAAACACCATATATTTT CASSEIPRTGPSGNTIYF
- TRBJ2-5 - TRBV6-1 TGTGCCACCAAGTCGGGCCAGTACTTC CATKSGQYF
TRBD2 TRBJ2-1 - TRBV4-3 TGCGCCAGCAGCCAAGATACGGGGCGGGGGGGCCTCCCCTCCTACAATGAGCAGTTCTTC CASSQDTGRGGLPSYNEQFF
- TRBJ1-1 - TRBV28 TGTGCCACCGCGGTGTCTCGGGGGAGGGTGAACACTGAAGCTTTCTTT CATAVSRGRVNTEAFF
- TRBJ2-3 once TRBV19 TGTGCCAGTAGTATGATGGGGGGAGTTGCAGATACGCAGTATTTT CASSMMGGVADTQYF
TRBD1 TRBJ2-7 - TRBV30 TGTGCCTGGAACAGGGGGCGGGCCGAGCAGTACTTC CAWNRGRAEQYF
- TRBJ1-2 few TRBV28 TGTGCCAGCAGTCCGATGCTAGCTAACTATGGCTACACCTTC CASSPMLANYGYTF
- TRBJ2-1 - TRBV19 TGTGCGGCCGGCCAGCGGCACAATGAGCAGTTCTTC CAAGQRHNEQFF
TRBD2 TRBJ2-2 few TRBV11-2 TGTGCCAGCAGCCACGGGCCCCCTGGCGGGAGTTACACCGGGGAGCTGTTTTTT CASSHGPPGGSYTGELFF
- TRBJ2-5 - TRBV6-6 TGTGCCACTCGACAGCAAGAGACCCAGTACTTC CATRQQETQYF
TRBD2 TRBJ2-7 once TRBV14 TGTGCCAGCAGCCAAGACGATTCCAAGGGACTAGCTGGAGGAGAGTTC CASSQDDSKGLAGGEF
- TRBJ2-7 - TRBV6-1 TGTGCCAGCAGGAGTCGGGACAACTCCTACGAGCAGTACTTC CASRSRDNSYEQYF
TRBD2 TRBJ2-5 - TRBV5-4 TGTGCCAGCAGCCCCGGACTAGTGGGACCTCCGGAGACCCAGTACTTC CASSPGLVGPPETQYF
TRBD1 TRBJ1-4 once TRBV15 TGTGCCACCAGCAGAGCGACAGGGGGTTTGTTTTTT CATSRATGGLFF
TRBD2 TRBJ2-3 - TRBV11-2 TGTGCCAGCAACCTCGGACTAGCGGGAGCTTCAGATACGCAGTATTTT CASNLGLAGASDTQYF